A selection of T cell receptor beta chains follows, all from one sample in a study of cytomegalovirus exposure and HLA in healthy donors. TCRdb's table, derived via immunoSEQ multiplex PCR, lists solely in-frame clones and lacks some. This specimen shows 91,000 or so clones; the ten leading clones hold 3% to 4%. The sample was PBMCs. The receptors shown here come from a woman younger than 45 in good health and CMV-seronegative. Both conserved end residues are part of each CDR3. A D gene is named only where the DNA matches it firmly.

d_call | j_call | v_call | cdr3_nt | cdr3_aa
. | TRBJ1-2 | TRBV15 | TGTGCCACCAGCAGCGACAGAAACTATGGCTACACCTTC | CATSSDRNYGYTF
. | TRBJ2-2 | TRBV10-2 | TGCGCCAGCAGTGGGCGCGGTAGCGGTAGGACCGGGGAGCTGTTTTTT | CASSGRGSGRTGELFF
. | TRBJ1-4 | TRBV19 | TGTGCCAGCAGGGGACGGTTCACAACTAATGAAAAACTGTTTTTT | CASRGRFTTNEKLFF
TRBD2 | TRBJ2-3 | TRBV12-5 | TGTGCTAGTGCCCTTAGCGGGGGGGGAGATACGCAGTATTTT | CASALSGGGDTQYF
TRBD2 | TRBJ2-5 | TRBV27 | TGTGCCAGCGGGGGTAGCGGGAGGCTCCGGGAGACCCAGTACTTC | CASGGSGRLRETQYF
TRBD2 | TRBJ2-7 | TRBV6-1 | TGTGCCAGCAGTGAGGCGGGGGGCGGGGCAGCCTACGAGCAGTACTTC | CASSEAGGGAAYEQYF
. | TRBJ2-3 | TRBV28 | TGTGCCAGCAGTCCCCCCGGACAAGGTACAGATACGCAGTATTTT | CASSPPGQGTDTQYF
. | TRBJ2-7 | TRBV5-1 | TGCGCCAGCAGCTCAGAATATTTCGGAGGGGAGCAGTACTTC | CASSSEYFGGEQYF
TRBD1 | TRBJ1-6 | TRBV5-6 | TGTGCCAGCAGCTCCTTGGGACAGGCATACCACTTT | CASSSLGQAYHF
TRBD1 | TRBJ1-1 | TRBV30 | TGTGCCTGGAGGAGACAGGGCTTCACTGAAGCTTTCTTT | CAWRRQGFTEAFF